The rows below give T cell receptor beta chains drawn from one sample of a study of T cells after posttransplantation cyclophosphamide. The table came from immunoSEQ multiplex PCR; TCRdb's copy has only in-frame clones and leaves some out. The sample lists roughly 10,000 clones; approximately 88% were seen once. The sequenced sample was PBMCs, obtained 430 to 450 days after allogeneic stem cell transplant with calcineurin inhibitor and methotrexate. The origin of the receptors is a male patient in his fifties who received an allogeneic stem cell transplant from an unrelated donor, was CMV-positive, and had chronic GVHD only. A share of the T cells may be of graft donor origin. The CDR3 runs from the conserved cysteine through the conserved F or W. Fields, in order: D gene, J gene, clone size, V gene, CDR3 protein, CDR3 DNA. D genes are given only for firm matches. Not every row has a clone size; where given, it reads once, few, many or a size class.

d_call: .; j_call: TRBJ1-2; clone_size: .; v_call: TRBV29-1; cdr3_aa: CSVDRPQWGYTF; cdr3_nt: TGCAGCGTTGACAGGCCCCAATGGGGCTACACCTTC
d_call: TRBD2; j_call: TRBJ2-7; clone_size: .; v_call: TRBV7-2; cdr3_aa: CASSLLGLAPENEQYF; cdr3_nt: TGTGCCAGCAGCTTACTCGGACTAGCGCCGGAAAACGAGCAGTACTTC
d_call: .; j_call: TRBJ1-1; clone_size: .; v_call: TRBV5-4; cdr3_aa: CASSSGAGDSYTEAFF; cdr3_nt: TGTGCCAGCAGCTCGGGGGCGGGGGATAGTTACACTGAAGCTTTCTTT
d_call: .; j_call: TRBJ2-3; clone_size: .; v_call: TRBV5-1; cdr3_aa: CASSLLQATDTQYF; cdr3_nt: TGCGCCAGCAGCTTATTGCAGGCCACAGATACGCAGTATTTT
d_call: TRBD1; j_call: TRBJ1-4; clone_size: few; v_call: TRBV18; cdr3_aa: CASSAGGDEKLFF; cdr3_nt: TGTGCCAGCTCAGCAGGGGGAGATGAAAAACTGTTTTTT
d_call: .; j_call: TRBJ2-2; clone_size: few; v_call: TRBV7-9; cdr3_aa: CASSLWGSGRTGELFF; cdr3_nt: TGTGCCAGCAGCTTGTGGGGCTCTGGGAGGACCGGGGAGCTGTTTTTT
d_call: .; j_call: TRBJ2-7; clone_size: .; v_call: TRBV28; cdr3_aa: CASTPPGAYEQYF; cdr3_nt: TGTGCCAGCACCCCTCCAGGGGCCTACGAGCAGTACTTC
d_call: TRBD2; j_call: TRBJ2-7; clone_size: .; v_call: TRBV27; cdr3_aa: CASSLSGLAGDEQYF; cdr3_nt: TGTGCCAGCAGTTTATCGGGACTAGCGGGAGACGAGCAGTACTTC
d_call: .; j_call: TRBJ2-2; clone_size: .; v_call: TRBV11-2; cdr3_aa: CASSLRRDTGELFF; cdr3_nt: TGTGCCAGCAGCCTCCGTCGAGACACCGGGGAGCTGTTTTTT
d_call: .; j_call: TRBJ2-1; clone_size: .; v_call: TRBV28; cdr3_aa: CASSFPSGSYNEQFF; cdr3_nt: TGTGCCAGCAGTTTCCCCTCAGGATCCTACAATGAGCAGTTCTTC
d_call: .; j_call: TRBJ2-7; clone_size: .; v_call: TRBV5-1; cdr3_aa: CASSLDGGDYEQYF; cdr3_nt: TGCGCCAGCAGCTTGGATGGAGGCGACTACGAGCAGTACTTC
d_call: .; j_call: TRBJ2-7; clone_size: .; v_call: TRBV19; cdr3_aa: CASSLGTIYEQYF; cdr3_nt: TGTGCCAGTAGCCTAGGGACAATCTACGAGCAGTACTTC
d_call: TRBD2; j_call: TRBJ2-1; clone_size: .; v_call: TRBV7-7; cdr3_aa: CASSLVPSGYNEQFF; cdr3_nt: TGTGCTAGCAGCTTAGTCCCTAGCGGGTACAATGAGCAGTTCTTC
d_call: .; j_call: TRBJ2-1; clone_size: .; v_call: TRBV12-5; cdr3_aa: CASGPTGTPYNEQFF; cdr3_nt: TGTGCTAGTGGTCCGACCGGGACACCCTACAATGAGCAGTTCTTC
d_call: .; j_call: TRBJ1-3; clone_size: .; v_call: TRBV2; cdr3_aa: CAINVQGSGNTIYF; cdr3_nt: TGTGCCATAAATGTGCAGGGATCTGGAAACACCATATATTTT
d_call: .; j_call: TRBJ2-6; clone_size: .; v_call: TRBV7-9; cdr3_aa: CASSLPDSSFPSGANVLTF; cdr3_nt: TGTGCCAGCAGCTTACCCGACAGTAGTTTTCCCTCTGGGGCCAACGTCCTGACTTTC
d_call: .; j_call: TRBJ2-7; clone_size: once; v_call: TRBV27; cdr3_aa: CASSLARGYEQYF; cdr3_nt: TGTGCCAGCAGTTTAGCCAGGGGTTACGAGCAGTACTTC
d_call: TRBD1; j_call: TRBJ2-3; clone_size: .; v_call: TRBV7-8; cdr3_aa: CASTKTGLSPDTQYF; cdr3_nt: TGTGCCAGCACCAAGACAGGGCTTAGCCCAGATACGCAGTATTTT
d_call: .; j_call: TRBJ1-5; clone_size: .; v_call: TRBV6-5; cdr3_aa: CASSHDSYNQPQHF; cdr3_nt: TGTGCCAGCAGCCACGACAGCTACAATCAGCCCCAGCATTTT
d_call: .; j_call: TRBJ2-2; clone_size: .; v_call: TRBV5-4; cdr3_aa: CASRSDSGLLNTGELFF; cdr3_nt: TGTGCCAGCAGATCCGATTCGGGACTCTTAAACACCGGGGAGCTGTTTTTT